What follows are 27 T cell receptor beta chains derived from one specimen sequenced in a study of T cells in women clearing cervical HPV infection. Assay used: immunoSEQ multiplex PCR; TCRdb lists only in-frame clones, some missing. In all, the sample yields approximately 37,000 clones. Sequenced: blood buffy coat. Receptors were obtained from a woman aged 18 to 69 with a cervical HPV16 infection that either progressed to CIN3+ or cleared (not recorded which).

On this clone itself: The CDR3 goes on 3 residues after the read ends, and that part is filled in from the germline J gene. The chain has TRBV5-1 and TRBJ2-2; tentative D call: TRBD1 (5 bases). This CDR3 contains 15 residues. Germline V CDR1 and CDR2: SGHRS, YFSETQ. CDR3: CASSLPRSGNEKLFF. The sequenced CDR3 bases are TGCGCCAGCAGCTTGCCGAGATCAGGGAATGAAAAG.

The CDR3 sequence is CASRIQGLNEKLFF. CDR3 bases read: TGCGCCAGCAGGATACAGGGCCTTAATGAAAAA. The chain is built from TRBV10-1 and TRBJ1-4; a weak D match, TRBD1 (6 bases). With the read ending 3 residues before the CDR3 end, the germline J gene is used to fill in that end. The V gene lost 6 bases and the J gene lost 4 bases, with 12 bases spanning the gap. CDR1 WNHNN and CDR2 SYGVQD come from the germline V gene (reference sequence). CDR3 size: 14 residues.

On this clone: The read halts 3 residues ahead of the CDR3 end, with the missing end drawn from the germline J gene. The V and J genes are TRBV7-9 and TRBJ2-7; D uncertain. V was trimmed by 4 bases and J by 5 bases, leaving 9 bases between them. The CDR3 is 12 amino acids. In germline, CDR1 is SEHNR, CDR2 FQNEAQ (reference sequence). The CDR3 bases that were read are TGTGCCAGCAGCTCCTTAAAGGACGAG. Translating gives CASSSLKDE. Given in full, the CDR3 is CASSSLKDEQYF.

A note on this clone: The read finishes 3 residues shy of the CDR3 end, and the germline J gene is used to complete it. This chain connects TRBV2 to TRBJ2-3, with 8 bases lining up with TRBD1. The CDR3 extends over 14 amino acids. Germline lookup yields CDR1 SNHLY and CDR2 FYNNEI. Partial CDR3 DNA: TGTGCCAGGTCAGGGGGCGAAAGCAATCAGCCG. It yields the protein CARSGGESNQP. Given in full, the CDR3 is CARSGGESNQPQYF.

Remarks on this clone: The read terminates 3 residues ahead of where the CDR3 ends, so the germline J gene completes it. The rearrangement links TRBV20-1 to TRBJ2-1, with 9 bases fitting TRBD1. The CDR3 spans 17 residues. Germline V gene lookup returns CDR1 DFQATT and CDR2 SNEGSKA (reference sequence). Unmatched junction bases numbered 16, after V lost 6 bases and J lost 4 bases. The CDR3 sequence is CSASTPSLGQGYNEQFF. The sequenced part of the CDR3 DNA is TGCAGTGCCTCAACCCCTTCCTTGGGACAGGGATACAATGAG.

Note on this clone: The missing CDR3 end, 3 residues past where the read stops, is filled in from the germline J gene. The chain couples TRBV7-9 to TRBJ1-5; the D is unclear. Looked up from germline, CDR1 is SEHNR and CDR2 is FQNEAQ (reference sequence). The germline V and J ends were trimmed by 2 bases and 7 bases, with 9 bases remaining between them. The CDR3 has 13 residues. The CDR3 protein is CASSLSVGQPQHF. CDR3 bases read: TGTGCCAGCAGCTTAAGCGTAGGACAGCCC. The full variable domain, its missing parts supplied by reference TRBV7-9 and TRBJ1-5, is DTGVSQNPRHKITKRGQNVTFRCDPISEHNRLYWYRQTLGQGPEFLTYFQNEAQLEKSRLLSDRFSAERPKGSFSTLEIQRTEQGDSAMYLCASSLSVGQPQHFGDGTRLSIL.

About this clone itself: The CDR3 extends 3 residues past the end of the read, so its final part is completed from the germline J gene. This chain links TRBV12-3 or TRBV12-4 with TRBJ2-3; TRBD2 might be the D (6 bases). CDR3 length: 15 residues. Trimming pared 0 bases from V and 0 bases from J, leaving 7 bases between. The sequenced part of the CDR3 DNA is TGTGCCAGCAGTTTAGCGGGGGGAAGCACAGATACG. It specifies CASSLAGGSTDT. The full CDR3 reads CASSLAGGSTDTQYF.

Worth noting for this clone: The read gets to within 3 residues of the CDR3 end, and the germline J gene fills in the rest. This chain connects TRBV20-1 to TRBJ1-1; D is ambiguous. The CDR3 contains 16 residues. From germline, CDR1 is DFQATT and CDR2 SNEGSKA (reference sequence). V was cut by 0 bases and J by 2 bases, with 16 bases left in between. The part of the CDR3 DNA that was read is TGCAGTGCTAGAGATCGGAAGAGGGCAGAAAACACTGAA. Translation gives CSARDRKRAENTE. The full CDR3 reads CSARDRKRAENTEAFF.

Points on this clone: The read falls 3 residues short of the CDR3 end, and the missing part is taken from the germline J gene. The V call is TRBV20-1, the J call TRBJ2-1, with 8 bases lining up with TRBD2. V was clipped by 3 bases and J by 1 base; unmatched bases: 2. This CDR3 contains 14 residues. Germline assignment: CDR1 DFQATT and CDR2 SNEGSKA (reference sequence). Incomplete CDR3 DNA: TGCAGTGCTAGCGGGGGGGGGTCCTACAATGAG. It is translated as CSASGGGSYNE. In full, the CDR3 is CSASGGGSYNEQFF.

CDR3 DNA, as far as it was read: TGTGCCAGCAGTGGGGGACAGGGTCTCTTAGAGCCC. Translation gives CASSGGQGLLEP. From start to end, the CDR3 is CASSGGQGLLEPQHF. The chain carries TRBV6-1 and TRBJ1-5, with 9 bases fitting TRBD1. The observed sequence ends 3 residues before the CDR3 terminus, with the missing tail filled in from the germline J gene. J lost 8 bases, V lost 4 bases, and 9 bases had no gene match. Germline V gene data show CDR1 as MNHNS and CDR2 as SASEGT. This CDR3 has 15 residues.

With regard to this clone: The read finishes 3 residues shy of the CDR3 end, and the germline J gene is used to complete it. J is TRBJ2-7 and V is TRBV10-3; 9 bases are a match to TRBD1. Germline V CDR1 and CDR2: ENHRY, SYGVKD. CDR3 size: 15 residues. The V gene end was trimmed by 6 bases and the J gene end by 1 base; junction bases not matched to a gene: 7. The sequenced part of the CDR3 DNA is TGTGCCATCAGAGATGGACAGGGGACTTCCTACGAG. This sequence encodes CAIRDGQGTSYE. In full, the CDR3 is CAIRDGQGTSYEQYF.

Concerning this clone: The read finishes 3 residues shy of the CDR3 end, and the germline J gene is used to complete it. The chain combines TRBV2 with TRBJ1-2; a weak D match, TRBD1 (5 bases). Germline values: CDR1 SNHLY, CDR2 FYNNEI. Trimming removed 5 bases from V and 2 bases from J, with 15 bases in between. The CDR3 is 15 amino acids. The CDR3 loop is CASSPDSLPNYGYTF. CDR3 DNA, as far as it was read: TGTGCCAGCAGTCCCGACAGTCTACCAAACTATGGC.

CDR3 DNA (partial): TGTGCCAGCAGCCGCGGGGAGGGAAATACG. Protein product: CASSRGEGNT. The entire CDR3 reads CASSRGEGNTQYF. The chain combines TRBV7-9 with TRBJ2-3; 7 bases match TRBD2. The read ends 3 residues early relative to the CDR3; the germline J gene fills the gap. Germline V gene sequence: CDR1 SEHNR, CDR2 FQNEAQ (reference sequence). Losses at the gene ends were 5 bases for V and 7 bases for J; bases not matched to a gene: 6. The CDR3 totals 13 residues.

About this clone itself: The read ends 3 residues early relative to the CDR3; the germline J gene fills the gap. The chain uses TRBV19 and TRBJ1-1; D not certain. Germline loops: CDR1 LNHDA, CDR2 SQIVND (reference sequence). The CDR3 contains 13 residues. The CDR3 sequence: CASSSQEVGPAFF. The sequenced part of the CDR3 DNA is TGTGCCAGTAGTTCGCAGGAAGTAGGGCCC.

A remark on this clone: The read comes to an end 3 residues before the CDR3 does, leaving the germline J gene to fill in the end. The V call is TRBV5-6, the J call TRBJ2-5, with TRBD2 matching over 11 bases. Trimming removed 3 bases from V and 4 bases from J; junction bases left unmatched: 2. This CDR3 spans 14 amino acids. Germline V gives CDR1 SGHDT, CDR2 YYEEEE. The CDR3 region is CASSWGLAVETQYF. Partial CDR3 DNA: TGTGCCAGCAGCTGGGGACTAGCGGTAGAGACC. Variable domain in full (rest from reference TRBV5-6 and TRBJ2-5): DAGVTQSPTHLIKTRGQQVTLRCSPKSGHDTVSWYQQALGQGPQFIFQYYEEEERQRGNFPDRFSGHQFPNYSSELNVNALLLGDSALYLCASSWGLAVETQYFGPGTRLLVL.

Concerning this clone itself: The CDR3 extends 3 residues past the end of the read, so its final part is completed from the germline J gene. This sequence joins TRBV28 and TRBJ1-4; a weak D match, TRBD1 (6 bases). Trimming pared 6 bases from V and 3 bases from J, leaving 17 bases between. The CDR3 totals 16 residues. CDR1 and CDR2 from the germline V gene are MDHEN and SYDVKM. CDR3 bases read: TGTGCCAGCAGCCCTTACAGGGAGGTAGCTAATGAAAAA. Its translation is CASSPYREVANEK. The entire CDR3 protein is CASSPYREVANEKLFF.

The part of the CDR3 DNA that was read is TGTGCCAGCACCAAAACGGGACAGGGGAATGGT. This codes for CASTKTGQGNG. The entire CDR3 protein is CASTKTGQGNGQYF. The V call is TRBV7-9, the J call TRBJ2-4; 10 bases map to TRBD1. Read coverage stops 3 residues before the CDR3 terminus; the germline J gene supplies the remainder. The CDR3 spans 14 residues. CDR1 is SEHNR, CDR2 FQNEAQ, per germline (reference sequence).

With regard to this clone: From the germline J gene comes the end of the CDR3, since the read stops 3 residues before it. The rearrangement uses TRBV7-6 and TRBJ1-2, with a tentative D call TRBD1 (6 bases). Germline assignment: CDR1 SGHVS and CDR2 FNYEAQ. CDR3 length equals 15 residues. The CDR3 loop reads CASSLGGGFTDTYTF. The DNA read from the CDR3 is TGTGCCAGCAGCTTAGGGGGGGGCTTCACAGATACC.

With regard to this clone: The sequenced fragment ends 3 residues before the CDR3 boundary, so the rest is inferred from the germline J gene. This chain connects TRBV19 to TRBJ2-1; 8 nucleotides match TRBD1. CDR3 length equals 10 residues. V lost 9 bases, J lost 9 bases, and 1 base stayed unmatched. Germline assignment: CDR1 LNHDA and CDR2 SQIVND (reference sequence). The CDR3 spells CARDRVEQFF. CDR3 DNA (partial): TGTGCCAGGGACAGGGTTGAG.

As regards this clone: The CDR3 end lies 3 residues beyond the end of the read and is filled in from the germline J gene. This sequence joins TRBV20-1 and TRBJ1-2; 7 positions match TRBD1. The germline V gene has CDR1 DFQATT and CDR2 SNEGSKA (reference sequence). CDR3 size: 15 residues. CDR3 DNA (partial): TGCAGTGCTAGTAAGGGGGCGGGGAGCTCCTACGAC. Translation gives CSASKGAGSSYD. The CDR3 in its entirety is CSASKGAGSSYDYTF.

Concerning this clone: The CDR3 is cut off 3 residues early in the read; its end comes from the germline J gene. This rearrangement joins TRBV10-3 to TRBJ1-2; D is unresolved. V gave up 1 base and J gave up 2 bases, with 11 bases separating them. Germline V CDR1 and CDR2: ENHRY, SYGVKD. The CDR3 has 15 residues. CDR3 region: CAISEFDIQNYGYTF. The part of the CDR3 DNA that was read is TGTGCCATCAGTGAGTTTGACATTCAAAACTATGGC.

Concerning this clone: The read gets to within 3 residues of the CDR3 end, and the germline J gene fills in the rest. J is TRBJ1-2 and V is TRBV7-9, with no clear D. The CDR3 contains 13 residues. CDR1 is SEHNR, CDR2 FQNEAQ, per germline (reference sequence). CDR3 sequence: CASSLSPSYDYTF. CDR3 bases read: TGTGCCAGCAGCTTAAGTCCGAGCTACGAC.

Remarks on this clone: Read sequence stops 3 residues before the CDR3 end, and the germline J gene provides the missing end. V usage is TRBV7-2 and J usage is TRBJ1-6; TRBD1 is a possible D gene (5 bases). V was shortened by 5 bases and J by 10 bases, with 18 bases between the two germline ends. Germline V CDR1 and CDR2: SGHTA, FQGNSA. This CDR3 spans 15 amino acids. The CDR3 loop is CASSLVGDGSSPLHF. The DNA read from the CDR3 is TGTGCCAGCAGCCTTGTAGGGGATGGATCCTCACCC.

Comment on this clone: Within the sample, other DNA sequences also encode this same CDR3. The CDR3 protein is CASSLLAGVTYDYTF. The DNA read from the CDR3 is TGTGCCAGCAGCCTCCTAGCGGGGGTTACCTACGAC. The chain carries TRBV7-9 and TRBJ1-2; D is possibly TRBD1 (5 bases). The read gets to within 3 residues of the CDR3 end, and the germline J gene fills in the rest. The CDR3 is made up of 15 amino acids. Looked up from germline, CDR1 is SEHNR and CDR2 is FQNEAQ (reference sequence).

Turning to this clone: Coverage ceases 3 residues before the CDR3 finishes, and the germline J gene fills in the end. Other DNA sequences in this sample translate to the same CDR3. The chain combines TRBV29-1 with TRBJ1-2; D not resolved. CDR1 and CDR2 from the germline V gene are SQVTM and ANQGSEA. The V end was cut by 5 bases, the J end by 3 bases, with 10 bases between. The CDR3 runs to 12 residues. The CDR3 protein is CSVLDGDYGYTF. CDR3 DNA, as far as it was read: TGCAGCGTTTTGGACGGGGACTATGGC.

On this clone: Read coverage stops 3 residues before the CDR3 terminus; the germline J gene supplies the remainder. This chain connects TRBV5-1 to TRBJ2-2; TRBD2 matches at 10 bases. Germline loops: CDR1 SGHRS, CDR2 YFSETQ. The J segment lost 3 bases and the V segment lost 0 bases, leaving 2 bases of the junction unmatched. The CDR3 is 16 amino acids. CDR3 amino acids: CASSLVLAGDTGELFF. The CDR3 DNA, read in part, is TGCGCCAGCAGCTTGGTTCTAGCGGGGGACACCGGGGAG.

The CDR3 region is CASSARTGSYEQYF. The covered CDR3 bases are TGTGCCAGCAGTGCCCGGACAGGCTCCTACGAG. This chain connects TRBV2 to TRBJ2-7, with 7 nucleotides matching TRBD1. The CDR3 end is not reached by the read, which stops 3 residues before it; the germline J gene fills it in. With V trimmed by 4 bases and J by 0 bases, 3 bases remained unmatched. Germline loops: CDR1 SNHLY, CDR2 FYNNEI. The CDR3 has 14 amino acids.